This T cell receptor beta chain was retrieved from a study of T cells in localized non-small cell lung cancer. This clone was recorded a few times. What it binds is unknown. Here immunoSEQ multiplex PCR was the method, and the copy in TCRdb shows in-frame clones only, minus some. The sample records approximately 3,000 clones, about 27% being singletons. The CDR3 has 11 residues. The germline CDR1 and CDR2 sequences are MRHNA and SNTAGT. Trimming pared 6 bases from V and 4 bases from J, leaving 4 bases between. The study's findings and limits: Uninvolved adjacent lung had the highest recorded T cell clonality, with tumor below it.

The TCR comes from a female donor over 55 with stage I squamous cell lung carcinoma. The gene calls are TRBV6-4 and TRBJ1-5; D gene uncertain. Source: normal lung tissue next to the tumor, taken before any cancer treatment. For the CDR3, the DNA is TGTGCCAGCAGAGATAATCAGCCCCAGCATTTT. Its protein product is CASRDNQPQHF.